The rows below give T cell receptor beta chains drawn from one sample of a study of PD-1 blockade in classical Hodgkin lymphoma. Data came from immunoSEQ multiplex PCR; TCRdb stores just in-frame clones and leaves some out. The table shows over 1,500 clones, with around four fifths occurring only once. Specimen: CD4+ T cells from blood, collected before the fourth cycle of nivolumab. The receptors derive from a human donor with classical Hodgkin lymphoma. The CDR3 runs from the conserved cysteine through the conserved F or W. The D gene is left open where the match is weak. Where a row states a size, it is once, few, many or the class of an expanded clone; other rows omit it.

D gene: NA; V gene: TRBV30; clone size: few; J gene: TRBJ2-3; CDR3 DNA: TGTGCCTGGAGTCCAACCTCTCTCAAGGGTAGTGTCCCAGATACGCAGTATTTT; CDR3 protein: CAWSPTSLKGSVPDTQYF
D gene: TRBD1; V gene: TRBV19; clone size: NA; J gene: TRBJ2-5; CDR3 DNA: TGTGCCACTATCTCGACAGGGGAAGGAGAGACCCAGTACTTC; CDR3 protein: CATISTGEGETQYF
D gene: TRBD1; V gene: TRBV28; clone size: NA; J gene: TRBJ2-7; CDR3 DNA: TGTGCCAGCATGGACAGGGCCTACGAGCAGTACTTC; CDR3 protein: CASMDRAYEQYF
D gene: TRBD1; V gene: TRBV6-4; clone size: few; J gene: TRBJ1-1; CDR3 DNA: TGTGCCAGCAGACTCGGACAGGAGAACACTGAAGCTTTCTTT; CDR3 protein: CASRLGQENTEAFF
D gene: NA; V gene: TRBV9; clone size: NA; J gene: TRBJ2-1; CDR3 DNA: TGTGCCAGCAGCGTAACCCCGGGGACTTACAATGAGCAGTTCTTC; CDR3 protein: CASSVTPGTYNEQFF
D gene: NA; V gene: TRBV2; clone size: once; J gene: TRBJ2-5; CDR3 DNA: TGTGCCAGCAGTGAACTGGAGGGTATCCAAGAGACCCAGTACTTC; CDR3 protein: CASSELEGIQETQYF
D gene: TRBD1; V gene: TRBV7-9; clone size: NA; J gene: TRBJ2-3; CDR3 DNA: TGTGCCAGCAGCACACCTAGACAGGGGGCGCCTTGGGATACGCAGTATTTT; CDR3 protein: CASSTPRQGAPWDTQYF
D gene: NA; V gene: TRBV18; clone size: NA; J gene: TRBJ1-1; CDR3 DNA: TGTGCCAGCTCACCAAGGGACACAGTGTCTCCGAACACTGAAGCTTTCTTT; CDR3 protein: CASSPRDTVSPNTEAFF
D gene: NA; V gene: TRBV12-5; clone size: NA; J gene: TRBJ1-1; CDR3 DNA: TGTGCTAGTGGTTTGGCTCTGGCCACTGAAGCTTTCTTT; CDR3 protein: CASGLALATEAFF
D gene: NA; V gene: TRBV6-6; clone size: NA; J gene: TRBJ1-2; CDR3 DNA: TGTGCCAGCAGGAACAGGGACAACTATGGCTACACCTTC; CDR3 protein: CASRNRDNYGYTF
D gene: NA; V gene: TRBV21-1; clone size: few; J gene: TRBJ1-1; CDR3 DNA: TGTGCCAACTCTAAAAGTTGGGCGGCGAACACTGAAGCTTTCTTT; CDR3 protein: CANSKSWAANTEAFF
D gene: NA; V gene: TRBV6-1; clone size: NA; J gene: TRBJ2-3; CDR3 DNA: TGTGCCAGCAGTGAGGTCCCTAGCACAGATACGCAGTATTTT; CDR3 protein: CASSEVPSTDTQYF
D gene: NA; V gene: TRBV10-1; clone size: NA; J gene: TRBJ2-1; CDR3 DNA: TGCGCCAGCAGTGAGCGATTTAATGAGCAGTTCTTC; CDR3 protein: CASSERFNEQFF
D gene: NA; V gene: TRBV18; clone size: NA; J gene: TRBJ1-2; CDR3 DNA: TGTGCCAGCTCACCCGGCAGAGAGAACTATGGCTACACCTTC; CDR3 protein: CASSPGRENYGYTF
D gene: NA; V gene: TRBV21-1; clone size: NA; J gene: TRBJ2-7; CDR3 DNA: TGTGCCAGCAGCCCACCGGGACTAGCGGGTTTCCGTCCCTCCTACGAGCAGTACTTC; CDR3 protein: CASSPPGLAGFRPSYEQYF
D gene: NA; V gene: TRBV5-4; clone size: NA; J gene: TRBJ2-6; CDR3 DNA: TGTGCCAGCAGCCATCCGGGCCTAATCGTTCAATCTGGGGCCAACGTCCTGACTTTC; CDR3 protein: CASSHPGLIVQSGANVLTF